The 10 T cell receptor beta chains given below trace back to one sample, sequenced in a study of blood T cells in healthy people across ages. A second PCR of about 7 to 12 cycles used a sample-barcoded 5' primer and a J-beta primer mix. TCRdb reprocessed the 5' RACE reads with MiXCR, giving one entry per CDR3 protein. The table includes hundreds of thousands of distinct CDR3 sequences, 20% to 25% detected once. The sequencing input was blood. Receptors originate from a man aged 70-80 years in good health.

This clonotype occurred a few times. V gene TRBV5-1 combines with J gene TRBJ1-4; D call uncertain. The germline V gene has CDR1 SGHRS and CDR2 YFSETQ. The CDR3 loop spans 16 amino acids. The germline V and J ends were trimmed by 3 bases and 2 bases, with 14 bases remaining between them. CDR3 coding DNA: TGCGCCAGCAGCTACGGGTCGGGGAAGACTAATGAAAAACTGTTTTTT. It encodes CASSYGSGKTNEKLFF.

This clonotype has more than one count but fewer than ten. V is TRBV5-1 and J is TRBJ2-5; D is ambiguous. V was trimmed by 1 base and J by 0 bases, leaving 13 bases between them. From germline, CDR1 is SGHRS and CDR2 YFSETQ. There are 16 residues in the CDR3. The CDR3 region is CASSLQPAENQETQYF. The CDR3 DNA sequence: TGCGCCAGCAGCTTGCAGCCGGCGGAGAACCAAGAGACCCAGTACTTC. Using reference TRBV5-1 and TRBJ2-5 for the parts outside the CDR3, the full variable domain is KAGVTQTPRYLIKTRGQQVTLSCSPISGHRSVSWYQQTPGQGLQFLFEYFSETQRNKGNFPGRFSGRQFSNSRSEMNVSTLELGDSALYLCASSLQPAENQETQYFGPGTRLLVL.

This clonotype was recorded at least ten times. The rearrangement joins TRBV20-1 to TRBJ2-2; D gene uncertain. V shed 5 bases and J shed 0 bases, with 13 bases lying between them. The CDR3 extends over 15 amino acids. Germline CDR1 is DFQATT and CDR2 is SNEGSKA (reference sequence). The chain's CDR3 is CSALLRLANTGELFF. CDR3 nucleotide sequence: TGCAGTGCTCTCCTTCGCCTCGCGAACACCGGGGAGCTGTTTTTT.

The genes are TRBV3-1 and TRBJ1-1, with 12 bases matching TRBD1. V lost 2 bases and J lost 5; bases outside the gene matches: 3. Germline lookup yields CDR1 LGHDT and CDR2 YNNKEL (reference sequence). This CDR3 comprises 15 residues. DNA for the CDR3: TGTGCCAGCAGCCAACTGGGACAGGGGGCAACTGAAGCTTTCTTT. It is translated as CASSQLGQGATEAFF.

V is TRBV12-3 or TRBV12-4 and J is TRBJ1-1; 9 nucleotides align to TRBD1. Germline trimming cut 6 bases from V and 5 bases from J; bases unmatched to any gene: 7. The CDR3 is made up of 14 amino acids. CDR3 protein: CASRRTGGRTEAFF. The CDR3 region has the DNA TGTGCCAGCAGGAGAACAGGGGGCCGGACTGAAGCTTTCTTT.

This chain joins TRBV7-2 and TRBJ2-1; possible D gene TRBD2, 6 bases. CDR3 length: 13 residues. Trimming stripped 7 bases from V and 3 bases from J, with 10 bases between. Germline V lookup: CDR1 SGHTA, CDR2 FQGNSA. The CDR3 reads CASTEGIYNEQFF. DNA for the CDR3: TGTGCCAGCACGGAGGGAATCTACAATGAGCAGTTCTTC.

Concerning this clonotype: This likely comes from a read error, as the CDR3 has no conserved phenylalanine or tryptophan at its end. The rearrangement uses TRBV14 and TRBJ2-4; 7 nucleotides agree with TRBD2. CDR3 size: 16 residues. Germline V gene lookup returns CDR1 SGHDN and CDR2 FVKESK. The V segment lost 3 bases and the J segment 0 bases; nucleotides outside the gene matches: 5. CDR3 loop: CASSQTGGPAKNIQYL. DNA for the CDR3: TGTGCCAGCAGCCAGACGGGAGGTCCAGCCAAAAACATTCAGTACCTC.

The chain employs TRBV28 and TRBJ2-1; 9 nucleotides match TRBD2. The junction had 11 bases not matched to a gene; V was cut back by 3 bases and J by 5 bases. This CDR3 is 17 amino acids long. CDR1 and CDR2 from the germline V gene are MDHEN and SYDVKM. The CDR3 spells CASSFFLRGRADNEQFF. The CDR3 DNA reads TGTGCCAGCAGTTTTTTTCTCCGCGGGAGGGCGGACAATGAGCAGTTCTTC.

In its sample, this clonotype was seen many times. The chain combines TRBV4-1 with TRBJ1-2; D is unresolved. From germline, CDR1 is MGHRA and CDR2 YSYEKL. Trimming shortened V by 0 bases and J by 5 bases, and 10 bases separated the two germline ends. The CDR3 is made up of 14 amino acids. In nucleotides, the CDR3 is TGCGCCAGCAGCCAAGATAGGATGGTGTATGGCTACACCTTC. Translation: CASSQDRMVYGYTF.

This chain connects TRBV27 to TRBJ2-5, with TRBD2 identical over 12 bases. TRBJ2-1 explains the end of the DNA better; the J call may be wrong. This CDR3 comprises 19 residues. The germline V gene encodes CDR1 MNHEY and CDR2 SMNVEV (reference sequence). For the CDR3, the DNA is TGTGCCAGCAGCTTCCAGACTAGCGGGAGCCTTACACTCCGCAATGAGCAGTTCTTC. Residues: CASSFQTSGSLTLRNEQFF.